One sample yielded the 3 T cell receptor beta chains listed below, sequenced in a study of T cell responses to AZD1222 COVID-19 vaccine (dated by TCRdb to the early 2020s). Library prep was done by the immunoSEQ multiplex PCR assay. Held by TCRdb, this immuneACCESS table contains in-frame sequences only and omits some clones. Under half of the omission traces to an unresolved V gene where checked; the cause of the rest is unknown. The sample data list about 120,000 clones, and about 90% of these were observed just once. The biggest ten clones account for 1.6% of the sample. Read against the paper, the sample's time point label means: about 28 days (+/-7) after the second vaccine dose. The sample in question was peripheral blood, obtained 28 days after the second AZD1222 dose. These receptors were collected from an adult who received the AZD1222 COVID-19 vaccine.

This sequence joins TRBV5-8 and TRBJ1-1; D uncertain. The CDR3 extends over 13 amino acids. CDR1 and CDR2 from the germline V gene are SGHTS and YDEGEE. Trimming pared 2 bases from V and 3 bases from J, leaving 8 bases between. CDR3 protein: CASSLNGYTEAFF. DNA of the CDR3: TGTGCCAGCAGCTTAAACGGCTACACTGAAGCTTTCTTT.

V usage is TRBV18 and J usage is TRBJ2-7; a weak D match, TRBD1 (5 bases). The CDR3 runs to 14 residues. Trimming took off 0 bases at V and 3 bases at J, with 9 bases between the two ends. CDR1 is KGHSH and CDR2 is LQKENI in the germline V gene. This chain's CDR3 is CASSPPDMGYEQYF. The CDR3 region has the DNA TGTGCCAGCTCACCACCGGACATGGGCTACGAGCAGTACTTC.

Here the CDR3 reads CASSPRYPEILSYGYTF. The CDR3 bases are TGTGCCAGCAGCCCGCGTTACCCGGAGATCCTTAGCTATGGCTACACCTTC. V and J are TRBV9 and TRBJ1-2; the D is unclear. V was cut by 4 bases and J by 4 bases, with 23 bases left in between. The CDR3 consists of 17 residues. From germline, CDR1 is SGDLS and CDR2 YYNGEE.